One T cell receptor (beta chain) is described in this entry. This sample is part of a study of cytomegalovirus exposure and HLA in healthy donors. The CDR3 is made up of 11 amino acids. The V end lost 4 bases, the J end lost 4 bases, and 7 bases lay between the germline ends. Germline-derived CDR1 and CDR2 are GTSNPN and SVGIG (reference sequence). This PCR relied on a set of 60 Vbeta primers and 13 Jbeta primers. TCRdb's copy holds only in-frame clones and misses some; the assay was immunoSEQ multiplex PCR. The profile shows around 60,000 clones, around 81% of them singletons. The source of this sequence is a male donor in good health and CMV-seronegative. The rearrangement uses TRBV30 and TRBJ1-2, with D perhaps matching TRBD1 (6 bases). The sequenced sample was PBMCs. CDR3 loop: CAWTQGYGYTF. CDR3 coding DNA: TGTGCCTGGACACAGGGCTATGGCTACACCTTC.